The clone carrying this T cell receptor beta chain was counted only a few times. Germline assignment: CDR1 SNHLY and CDR2 FYNNEI. V dropped 5 bases and J dropped 2; count of bases not matched to a gene: 9. The CDR3 consists of 15 residues. This sample is part of a study of blood T cell repertoires in COVID-19. In the original workflow: Amplification with reference gene primers provided the estimates of nucleated cell counts. Produced via immunoSEQ multiplex PCR; TCRdb's table is partial and in-frame only. V, J and clone size are those of that table, while D and trimming were read from the DNA. The sample yields around 130,000 clones, 80% to 90% seen once.

The sequenced sample was peripheral blood. The chain joins TRBV2 to TRBJ2-7; 7 bases map to TRBD1. The TCR sequence derives from a woman in her forties or fifties with acute or convalescent COVID-19. In nucleotides, the CDR3 is TGTGCCAGCAGTCGAAACGGGGACAGAGCCTACGAGCAGTACTTC. Its protein product is CASSRNGDRAYEQYF.